Each of the 2 T cell receptor beta chains below was sequenced from the same sample in a study of blood T cells in healthy people across ages. The second PCR ran about 6 to 11 cycles with a sample-barcoded 5' primer and J-beta primers. TCRdb passed the 5' RACE reads through MiXCR, listing each CDR3 protein once. The sample consists of some 900,000 distinct CDR3 sequences, 25% to 30% of them appearing once. The sequenced sample was blood. The source is a woman at least 80 years old in good health.

This clonotype was picked up many times. The J gene is TRBJ2-5, the V gene TRBV7-9, with D unclear. Germline CDR1 and CDR2: SEHNR and FQNEAQ (reference sequence). The CDR3 covers 13 residues. The ends were cut back, 7 bases at V and 1 base at J, with 10 bases in the middle. The CDR3: CASTPISQETQYF. In nucleotides, the CDR3 is TGTGCCAGCACCCCCATCAGCCAAGAGACCCAGTACTTC. Full variable domain (missing parts from reference TRBV7-9 and TRBJ2-5): DTGVSQNPRHKITKRGQNVTFRCDPISEHNRLYWYRQTLGQGPEFLTYFQNEAQLEKSRLLSDRFSAERPKGSFSTLEIQRTEQGDSAMYLCASTPISQETQYFGPGTRLLVL.

This clonotype was recorded many times. As DNA, the CDR3 is TGTGCCAGCAGCCAAGATCTAGCGGGGGGGAGGGAGACCCAGTACTTC. Encoded protein: CASSQDLAGGRETQYF. The chain combines TRBV4-2 with TRBJ2-5, with 12 bases aligning to TRBD2. Germline CDR1 reads LGHNA; CDR2 reads YNFKEQ. The CDR3 covers 16 residues. The V and J ends lost 0 bases and 5 bases, in that order; junction bases with no gene match: 4.